These 31 T cell receptor beta chains were all obtained from the same sample, sequenced in a study of cytomegalovirus exposure and HLA in healthy donors. The PCR contained 60 Vbeta and 13 Jbeta primers. TCRdb's copy holds only in-frame clones and misses some; the assay was immunoSEQ multiplex PCR. The sample consists of 220,000 or so clones, about 70% of them appearing once. The sequenced sample consisted of PBMCs. The receptors here all came from a woman aged 30 to 39 in good health and CMV-seronegative.

This clone was counted only a few times. J is TRBJ1-1 and V is TRBV6-5; possibly TRBD1 for D (6 bases). V was clipped by 6 bases and J by 1 base, with 9 bases between them. The CDR3 loop spans 13 amino acids. CDR1 and CDR2 from the germline V gene are MNHEY and SVGAGI. The CDR3 here is CASRQQGNTEAFF. CDR3 nucleotide sequence: TGTGCCAGCAGGCAACAGGGGAACACTGAAGCTTTCTTT.

The J gene is TRBJ2-1, the V gene TRBV7-9; D is unresolved. Germline V gene data show CDR1 as SEHNR and CDR2 as FQNEAQ (reference sequence). With 0 bases removed from V and 7 bases from J, the gap between germline ends came to 4 bases. There are 12 residues in the CDR3. CDR3 in amino acids: CASSLAQNEQFF. The CDR3 nucleotides read TGTGCCAGCAGCTTAGCACAGAATGAGCAGTTCTTC.

With regard to this clone: Compared with germline, one end of the junction differs, possibly owing to a read error. The chain recombines TRBV7-3 with TRBJ2-2, with 10 nucleotides matching TRBD2. This CDR3 region has 16 residues. Germline CDR1 and CDR2: SGHTA and FQGTGA. The CDR3, as DNA: TGTGCCAGCAGCATAACTAGCGGGACCAACACCGGGGAGCTGTTTTTT. Protein: CASSITSGTNTGELFF.

This clone was seen only once. The chain couples TRBV6-5 to TRBJ1-2; D is perhaps TRBD1 (5 bases). With 7 bases removed from V and 1 base from J, the gap between germline ends came to 10 bases. The CDR3 totals 13 residues. Looked up from germline, CDR1 is MNHEY and CDR2 is SVGAGI. This CDR3 is CASILQVNYGYTF. The CDR3 coding sequence is TGTGCCAGCATTTTACAGGTTAACTATGGCTACACCTTC.

The rearrangement uses TRBV6-6 and TRBJ1-6; D is undetermined. The V and J ends lost 2 bases and 8 bases respectively, with 13 bases between them. The germline V gene encodes CDR1 MNHNY and CDR2 SVGAGI (reference sequence). The CDR3 has 15 residues. The CDR3 region is CASSYVPKAYSPLHF. The CDR3 region has the DNA TGTGCCAGCAGTTACGTTCCCAAAGCGTATTCACCCCTCCACTTT.

Comment on this clone: At one boundary the junction diverges from the germline segment, which might be a read error. This CDR3 reads CASSYGGSRGF. The DNA of the CDR3 is TGTGCCAGCAGTTACGGAGGGTCCCGGGGCTTC. V gene TRBV6-5 combines with J gene TRBJ1-2, with unresolved D. This CDR3 contains 11 residues. The germline CDR1 and CDR2 sequences are MNHEY and SVGAGI.

The chain has TRBV30 and TRBJ2-3; D is undetermined. The length of the CDR3 is 12 residues. Germline CDR1 GTSNPN, CDR2 SVGIG (reference sequence). V was shortened by 2 bases and J by 1 base, with 4 bases between the two germline ends. The CDR3 spells CAWSLGTDTQYF. The CDR3 region has the DNA TGTGCCTGGAGTCTCGGCACAGATACGCAGTATTTT.

The J gene is TRBJ2-1, the V gene TRBV7-6; TRBD2 agrees at 10 bases. The CDR3 sequence is 15 residues long. Trimming removed 6 bases from V and 0 bases from J; junction bases left unmatched: 2. Per the germline V gene, CDR1 is SGHVS and CDR2 is FNYEAQ. The DNA for the CDR3 is TGTGCCAGCAGACCTAGCGGGAGCTCCTACAATGAGCAGTTCTTC. Amino acid sequence: CASRPSGSSYNEQFF.

The chain is built from TRBV2 and TRBJ2-3, with TRBD1 matching over 10 bases. This CDR3 contains 15 residues. After removal of 5 bases from V and 6 bases from J, the junction contained 8 bases not matched to a gene. The germline V gene has CDR1 SNHLY and CDR2 FYNNEI. The CDR3 DNA follows: TGTGCCAGCAGTAGGTTGGACAGGGGGTATGATACGCAGTATTTT. Residues: CASSRLDRGYDTQYF.

To note about this clone: At one end, the junction sequence differs from germline, possibly due to a read error. The V and J genes are TRBV7-9 and TRBJ2-5; D unresolved. The germline gives CDR1 SEHNR, CDR2 FQNEAQ (reference sequence). There are 13 residues in the CDR3. Here the CDR3 reads CSSSFELRETQYF. CDR3 bases: TGTTCCAGCAGCTTTGAGCTTAGAGAGACCCAGTACTTC.

The chain is built from TRBV11-2 and TRBJ2-5; TRBD1 agrees at 8 bases. The V gene end was trimmed by 5 bases and the J gene end by 5 bases; junction bases not matched to a gene: 19. Germline lookup yields CDR1 SGHAT and CDR2 FQNNGV. The CDR3 covers 18 residues. The CDR3 DNA sequence: TGTGCCAGCAGCCCACCCACGCCGGGACAGGCGGAGCGCGAGACCCAGTACTTC. Protein: CASSPPTPGQAERETQYF.

V and J are TRBV30 and TRBJ1-6, with a possible D match to TRBD1 (6 bases). Trimming took off 0 bases at V and 8 bases at J, with 11 bases between the two ends. The CDR3 is 14 amino acids. CDR1 and CDR2 from the germline V gene are GTSNPN and SVGIG (reference sequence). CDR3 sequence: CAWSVQGVHSPLHF. The CDR3 region has the DNA TGTGCCTGGAGTGTACAGGGAGTGCATTCACCCCTCCACTTT.

The V gene is TRBV19, the J gene TRBJ1-4, with D possibly being TRBD1 (5 bases). CDR3 length: 16 residues. With 4 bases removed from V and 2 bases from J, the gap between germline ends came to 14 bases. The V gene's germline CDR1 is LNHDA and CDR2 SQIVND (reference sequence). CDR3 loop: CASSTGLSRTNEKLFF. As DNA, the CDR3 is TGTGCCAGTAGTACGGGACTCTCAAGGACTAATGAAAAACTGTTTTTT.

This clone was detected many times. The gene calls are TRBV7-3 and TRBJ1-1, with unresolved D. Germline CDR1 reads SGHTA; CDR2 reads FQGTGA. V was clipped by 6 bases and J by 0 bases, with 8 bases between them. The CDR3 totals 13 residues. In DNA, the CDR3 is TGTGCCAGCAGTCCCGGTCTGAACACTGAAGCTTTCTTT. Translation gives CASSPGLNTEAFF.

The gene calls are TRBV28 and TRBJ1-5; 9 positions match TRBD1. In germline, CDR1 is MDHEN, CDR2 SYDVKM. V dropped 6 bases and J dropped 5; count of bases not matched to a gene: 17. This CDR3 comprises 18 residues. As DNA, the CDR3 is TGTGCCAGCAGACCCACCCAATTCACAGGGGGCGAGGATCAGCCCCAGCATTTT. It is translated as CASRPTQFTGGEDQPQHF.

This sequence joins TRBV11-3 and TRBJ2-7; weak D call: TRBD1 (6 bases). The CDR3 contains 15 residues. Germline-derived CDR1 and CDR2 are SGHNT and YENEEA. V lost 0 bases to trimming and J lost 3 bases, with 12 bases between them. CDR3 bases: TGTGCCAGCAGCTTAGACCCCAGGGGAGTCTACGAGCAGTACTTC. This gives the protein CASSLDPRGVYEQYF.

The V gene is TRBV2, the J gene TRBJ1-2; 12 bases line up with TRBD1. The CDR3 extends over 15 amino acids. Per germline, CDR1 SNHLY and CDR2 FYNNEI. V was clipped by 2 bases and J by 8 bases; unmatched bases: 6. The chain's CDR3 is CASSEQGQGAGGYTF. CDR3 DNA: TGTGCCAGCAGTGAACAGGGACAGGGGGCCGGGGGCTACACCTTC.

This clone has more than one count but fewer than ten. This sequence joins TRBV9 and TRBJ1-1; D gene unclear. The germline V gene encodes CDR1 SGDLS and CDR2 YYNGEE. The length of the CDR3 is 13 residues. Trimming took off 3 bases at V and 3 bases at J, with 9 bases between the two ends. CDR3 sequence: CASSGGSDTEAFF. CDR3 DNA: TGTGCCAGCAGCGGAGGGTCGGACACTGAAGCTTTCTTT. The whole variable domain, remainder taken from reference TRBV9 and TRBJ1-1, is DSGVTQTPKHLITATGQRVTLRCSPRSGDLSVYWYQQSLDQGLQFLIQYYNGEERAKGNILERFSAQQFPDLHSELNLSSLELGDSALYFCASSGGSDTEAFFGQGTRLTVV.

V is TRBV6-4 and J is TRBJ2-1; no clear D. The germline V and J ends were trimmed by 0 bases and 6 bases, with 9 bases remaining between them. This CDR3 comprises 14 residues. Germline assignment: CDR1 MRHNA and CDR2 SNTAGT. CDR3 sequence (DNA): TGTGCCAGCAGTGACTCACCCGGGTTCAATGAGCAGTTCTTC. Encoded protein: CASSDSPGFNEQFF.

This clone was detected a few times. This sample also contains other DNA sequences that code for the same CDR3. The J gene is TRBJ1-1, the V gene TRBV13; D gene uncertain. This CDR3 is built from 11 residues. CDR1 and CDR2 from the germline V gene are PRHDT and FYEKMQ (reference sequence). Trimming left V 6 bases short and J 4 bases short, with 6 bases between. The chain's CDR3 is CASSSGTEAFF. Written as DNA, the CDR3 is TGTGCCAGCAGTTCCGGCACTGAAGCTTTCTTT.

V is TRBV15 and J is TRBJ2-7; 7 bases agree with TRBD1. The CDR3 loop spans 14 amino acids. Germline V CDR1 and CDR2: LNHNV, YYDKDF (reference sequence). With 0 bases clipped from V and 2 bases from J, the junction kept 1 base outside the gene matches. The CDR3: CATSRDQGAYEQYF. CDR3 bases: TGTGCCACCAGCAGAGATCAGGGGGCCTACGAGCAGTACTTC.

This chain uses TRBV6-6 with TRBJ1-4; D might be TRBD1 (6 bases). Trimming stripped 6 bases from V and 3 bases from J, with 11 bases between. This CDR3 has 14 residues. Germline V gene sequence: CDR1 MNHNY, CDR2 SVGAGI (reference sequence). CDR3 in DNA: TGTGCCAGCAGGAGGGGGTCGTCTAATGAAAAACTGTTTTTT. Its protein is CASRRGSSNEKLFF.

The chain is built from TRBV5-1 and TRBJ2-2, with a possible D match to TRBD2 (6 bases). V was trimmed by 0 bases and J by 3 bases, leaving 9 bases between them. The CDR3 runs to 15 residues. Germline CDR1 reads SGHRS; CDR2 reads YFSETQ. The CDR3 here is CASSLGRGYTGELFF. CDR3 DNA: TGCGCCAGCAGCTTGGGGCGGGGATACACCGGGGAGCTGTTTTTT.

The chain has TRBV9 and TRBJ2-7; D not certain. The CDR3 is 13 amino acids. Between the trimmed V and J ends, which lost 0 bases and 5 bases, there was a span of 9 bases. Germline V gene lookup returns CDR1 SGDLS and CDR2 YYNGEE. Written as DNA, the CDR3 is TGTGCCAGCAGCGTAGGGTCGGTAGACGAGCAGTACTTC. Amino acids: CASSVGSVDEQYF.

The CDR3 sequence is CASSSDPGTFTEAFF. Here the CDR3 DNA reads TGTGCCAGCAGCTCAGACCCGGGAACATTCACTGAAGCTTTCTTT. The J gene is TRBJ1-1, the V gene TRBV5-5; D is ambiguous. Germline values: CDR1 SGHKS, CDR2 YYEKEE (reference sequence). The CDR3 extends over 15 amino acids. With 3 bases removed from V and 4 bases from J, the gap between germline ends came to 16 bases.

The rearrangement links TRBV4-2 to TRBJ2-5, with D tentatively TRBD2 (6 bases). Per germline, CDR1 LGHNA and CDR2 YNFKEQ. The CDR3 consists of 16 residues. Between the trimmed V and J ends, which lost 1 base and 4 bases, there was a span of 16 bases. CDR3 nucleotide sequence: TGTGCCAGCAGCCAAGCCGGGCCGGGAGAGGTAGAGACCCAGTACTTC. Protein sequence: CASSQAGPGEVETQYF.

V is TRBV6-5 and J is TRBJ2-7, with 8 bases identical to TRBD2. Trimming took 2 bases from V and 6 from J; bases not matched to a gene: 6. Germline V gene lookup returns CDR1 MNHEY and CDR2 SVGAGI. The CDR3 is 14 amino acids. CDR3 coding DNA: TGTGCCAGCAGTTACGGGACTAGTAGTGGCGAGCAGTACTTC. Its protein is CASSYGTSSGEQYF.

The chain has TRBV2 and TRBJ1-6, with D possibly TRBD1 on 5 matching bases. V lost 4 bases and J 8 bases, leaving 15 bases between the germline ends. Germline lookup yields CDR1 SNHLY and CDR2 FYNNEI. The length of the CDR3 is 15 residues. The CDR3 protein is CASSGGQQPYSPLHF. The CDR3 DNA reads as TGTGCCAGCAGTGGGGGCCAGCAACCTTATTCACCCCTCCACTTT.

This sequence joins TRBV5-1 and TRBJ2-3, with TRBD2 matching 8 bases. Per the germline V gene, CDR1 is SGHRS and CDR2 is YFSETQ. The CDR3 is made up of 16 amino acids. Unmatched junction bases numbered 9, after V lost 4 bases and J lost 2 bases. The CDR3 region has the DNA TGCGCCAGCAGCCCGCCCTTAGCGGGAACCACAGATACGCAGTATTTT. Translated: CASSPPLAGTTDTQYF.

The chain combines TRBV7-3 with TRBJ2-7; possibly TRBD2 for D (7 bases). The CDR3 consists of 14 residues. Germline V lookup: CDR1 SGHTA, CDR2 FQGTGA. The V end lost 3 bases, the J end lost 5 bases, and 14 bases lay between the germline ends. CDR3 sequence: CASSLTGGFDEQYF. CDR3 in DNA: TGTGCCAGCAGCTTGACGGGGGGCTTCGACGAGCAGTACTTC.

This clone was observed a handful of times. The rearrangement uses TRBV5-1 and TRBJ1-2, with 7 positions matching TRBD1. The CDR3 consists of 14 residues. The V gene end was trimmed by 3 bases and the J gene end by 0 bases; junction bases not matched to a gene: 2. Germline-derived CDR1 and CDR2 are SGHRS and YFSETQ. CDR3 region: CASSSDRANYGYTF. The CDR3 DNA is TGCGCCAGCAGCTCTGACAGGGCTAACTATGGCTACACCTTC.